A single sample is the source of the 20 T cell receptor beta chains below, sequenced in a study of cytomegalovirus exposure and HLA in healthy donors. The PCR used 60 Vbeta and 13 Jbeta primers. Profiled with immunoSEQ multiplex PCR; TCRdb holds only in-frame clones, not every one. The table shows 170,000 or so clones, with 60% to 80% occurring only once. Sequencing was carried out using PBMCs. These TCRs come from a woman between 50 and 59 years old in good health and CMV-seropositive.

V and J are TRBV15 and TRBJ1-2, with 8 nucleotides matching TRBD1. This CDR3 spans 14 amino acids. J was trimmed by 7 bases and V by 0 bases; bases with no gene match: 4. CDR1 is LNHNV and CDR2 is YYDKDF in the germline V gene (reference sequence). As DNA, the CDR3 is TGTGCCACCAGCAGAGAACGGACAGGGATTGGCTACACCTTC. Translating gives CATSRERTGIGYTF.

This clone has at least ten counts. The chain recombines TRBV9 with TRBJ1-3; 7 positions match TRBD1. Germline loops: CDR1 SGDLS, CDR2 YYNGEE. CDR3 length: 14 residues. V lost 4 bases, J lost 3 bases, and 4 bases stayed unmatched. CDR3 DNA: TGTGCCAGCAGCTTCAGGGACAGTGGAAACACCATATATTTT. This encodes CASSFRDSGNTIYF.

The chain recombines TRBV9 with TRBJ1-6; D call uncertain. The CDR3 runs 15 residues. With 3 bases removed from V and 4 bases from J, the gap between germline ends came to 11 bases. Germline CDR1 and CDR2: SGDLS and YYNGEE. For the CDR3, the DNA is TGTGCCAGCAGCGCCACCGACACTTATAATTCACCCCTCCACTTT. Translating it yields CASSATDTYNSPLHF.

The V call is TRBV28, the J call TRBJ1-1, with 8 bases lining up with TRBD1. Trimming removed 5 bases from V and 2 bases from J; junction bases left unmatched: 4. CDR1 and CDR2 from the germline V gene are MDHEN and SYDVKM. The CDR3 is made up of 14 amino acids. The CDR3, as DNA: TGTGCCAGCAGTCCCGGACAGGGAAACACTGAAGCTTTCTTT. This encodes CASSPGQGNTEAFF.

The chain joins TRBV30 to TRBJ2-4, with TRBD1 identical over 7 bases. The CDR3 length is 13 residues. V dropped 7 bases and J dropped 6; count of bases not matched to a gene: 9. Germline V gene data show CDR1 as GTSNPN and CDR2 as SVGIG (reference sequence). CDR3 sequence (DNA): TGTGCCTCGAGGGGGACAGACAGAAACATTCAGTACTTC. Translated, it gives CASRGTDRNIQYF.

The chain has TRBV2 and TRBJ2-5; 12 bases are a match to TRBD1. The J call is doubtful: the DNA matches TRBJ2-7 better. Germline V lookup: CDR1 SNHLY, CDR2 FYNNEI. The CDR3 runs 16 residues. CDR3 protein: CASSGGTGGPSYEQYF. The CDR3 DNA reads TGTGCCAGCAGTGGAGGGACAGGGGGCCCCTCCTACGAGCAGTACTTC.

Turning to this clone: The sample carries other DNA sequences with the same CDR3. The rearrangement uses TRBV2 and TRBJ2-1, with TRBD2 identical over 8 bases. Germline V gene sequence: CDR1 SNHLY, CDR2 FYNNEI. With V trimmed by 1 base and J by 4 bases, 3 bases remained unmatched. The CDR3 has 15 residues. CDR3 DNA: TGTGCCAGCAGTGAAGGGCTAGCGGGTTACAATGAGCAGTTCTTC. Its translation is CASSEGLAGYNEQFF.

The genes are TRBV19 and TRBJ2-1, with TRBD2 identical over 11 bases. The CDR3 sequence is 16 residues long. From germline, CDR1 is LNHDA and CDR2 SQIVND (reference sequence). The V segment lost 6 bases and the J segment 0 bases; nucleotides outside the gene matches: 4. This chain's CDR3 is CASRGTSGYSYNEQFF. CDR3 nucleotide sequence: TGTGCCAGTAGGGGGACTAGCGGCTACTCCTACAATGAGCAGTTCTTC.

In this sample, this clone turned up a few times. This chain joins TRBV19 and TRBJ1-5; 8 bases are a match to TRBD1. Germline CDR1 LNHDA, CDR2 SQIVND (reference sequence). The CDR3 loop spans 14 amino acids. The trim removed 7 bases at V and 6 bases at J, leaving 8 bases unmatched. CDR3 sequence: CASTYQGAGQPQHF. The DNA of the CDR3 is TGTGCCAGTACCTACCAGGGGGCCGGTCAGCCCCAGCATTTT.

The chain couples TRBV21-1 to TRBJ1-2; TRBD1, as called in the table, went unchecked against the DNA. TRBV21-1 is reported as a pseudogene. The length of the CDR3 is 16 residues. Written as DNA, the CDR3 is TGTGCCAGCAGCAAAGTGAACAGGGGGCTCTGGTATGGCTACACCTTC. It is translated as CASSKVNRGLWYGYTF.

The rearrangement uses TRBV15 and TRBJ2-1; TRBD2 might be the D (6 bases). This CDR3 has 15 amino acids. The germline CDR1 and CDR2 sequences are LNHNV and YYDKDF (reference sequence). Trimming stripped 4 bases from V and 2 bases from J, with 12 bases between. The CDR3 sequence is CATSMGTGTYNEQFF. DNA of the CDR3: TGTGCCACCAGCATGGGGACTGGAACCTACAATGAGCAGTTCTTC.

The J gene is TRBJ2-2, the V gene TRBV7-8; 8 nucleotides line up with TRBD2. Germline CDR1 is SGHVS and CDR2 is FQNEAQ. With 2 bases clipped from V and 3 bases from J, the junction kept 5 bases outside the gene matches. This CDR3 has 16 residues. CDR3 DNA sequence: TGTGCCAGCAGCTTATCTACCGGGGGGGACACCGGGGAGCTGTTTTTT. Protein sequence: CASSLSTGGDTGELFF.

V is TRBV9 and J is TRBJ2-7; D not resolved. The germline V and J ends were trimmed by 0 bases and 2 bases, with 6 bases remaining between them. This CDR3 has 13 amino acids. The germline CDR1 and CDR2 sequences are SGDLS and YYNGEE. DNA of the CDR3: TGTGCCAGCAGCGTAGATCCAGCCTACGAGCAGTACTTC. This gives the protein CASSVDPAYEQYF.

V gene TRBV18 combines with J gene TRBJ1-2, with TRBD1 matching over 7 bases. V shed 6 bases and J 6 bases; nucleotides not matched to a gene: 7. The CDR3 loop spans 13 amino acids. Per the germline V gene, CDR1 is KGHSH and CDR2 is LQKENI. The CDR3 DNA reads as TGTGCCAGCTCTCAGGAGGGGGCAGATGGCTACACCTTC. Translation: CASSQEGADGYTF.

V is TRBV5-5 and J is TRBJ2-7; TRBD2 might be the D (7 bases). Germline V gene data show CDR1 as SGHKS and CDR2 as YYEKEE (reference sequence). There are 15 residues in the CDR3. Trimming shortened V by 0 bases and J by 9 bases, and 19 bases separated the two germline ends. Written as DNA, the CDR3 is TGTGCCAGCAGCTTGGATCGGGGGGCAGGGCACGGGCAGTACTTC. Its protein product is CASSLDRGAGHGQYF.

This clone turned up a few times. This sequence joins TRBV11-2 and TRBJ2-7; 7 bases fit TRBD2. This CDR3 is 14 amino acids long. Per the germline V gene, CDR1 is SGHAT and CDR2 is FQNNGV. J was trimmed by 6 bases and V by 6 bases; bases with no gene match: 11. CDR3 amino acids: CASSFERGSREQYF. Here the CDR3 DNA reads TGTGCCAGCAGTTTCGAGCGGGGAAGTCGCGAGCAGTACTTC.

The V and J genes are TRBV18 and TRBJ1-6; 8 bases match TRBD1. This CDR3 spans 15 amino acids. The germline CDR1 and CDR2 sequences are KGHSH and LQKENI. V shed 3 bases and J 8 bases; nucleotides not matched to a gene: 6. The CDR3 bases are TGTGCCAGCTCACCGGACAGGGCTTATTATTCACCCCTCCACTTT. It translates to CASSPDRAYYSPLHF.

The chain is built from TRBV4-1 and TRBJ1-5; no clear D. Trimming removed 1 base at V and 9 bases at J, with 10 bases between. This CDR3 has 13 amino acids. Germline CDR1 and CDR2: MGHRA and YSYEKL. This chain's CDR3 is CASSQVHRGPQHF. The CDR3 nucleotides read TGCGCCAGCAGCCAAGTACATCGGGGGCCCCAGCATTTT.

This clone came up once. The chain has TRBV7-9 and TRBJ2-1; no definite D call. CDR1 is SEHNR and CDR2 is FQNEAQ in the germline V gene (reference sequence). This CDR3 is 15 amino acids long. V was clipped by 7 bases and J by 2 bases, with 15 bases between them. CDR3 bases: TGTGCCAGCATCTCGGGTCTCCATGCCTACAATGAGCAGTTCTTC. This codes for CASISGLHAYNEQFF.

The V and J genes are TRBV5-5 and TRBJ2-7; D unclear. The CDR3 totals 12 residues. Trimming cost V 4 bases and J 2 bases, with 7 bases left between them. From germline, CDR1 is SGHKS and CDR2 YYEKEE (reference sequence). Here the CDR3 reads CASSPLTYEQYF. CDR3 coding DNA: TGTGCCAGCAGCCCCCTAACCTACGAGCAGTACTTC.